Sequencing of this T cell receptor (beta chain) was carried out in a study of Graves' ophthalmopathy and Graves' hyperthyroidism. This clonotype came up many times. Its target is not known. Only newly diagnosed hyperthyroidism patients aged 18 to 65, with under 2 months' duration, were enrolled. The study excluded patients with other autoimmune diseases, uncontrolled infections, pregnancy or lactation. The study's findings and limits: The model predicted progression of ophthalmopathy with a sensitivity of 60% to 71%, and its specificity was 72% to 85%. Most clonotypes expanded in thyroid above 0.001 frequency were present in blood too.

Amplification of TCR beta CDR3 regions used RNA transcripts. The authors performed first-round RT-PCR with HTBI primers and then a second-round multiplex PCR. One entry per CDR3 protein results from TCRdb running MiXCR on the multiplex PCR reads. Here the sample spans a few hundred thousand distinct CDR3 sequences, 15% to 20% being singletons. This CDR3 comprises 14 residues. Looked up from germline, CDR1 is ENHRY and CDR2 is SYGVKD. The V gene lost 0 bases and the J gene lost 2 bases, with 8 bases spanning the gap. The chain couples TRBV10-3 to TRBJ2-7; D tentatively fits TRBD1 or TRBD2 (5 bases each). Sequencing was done on a sample of peripheral blood. The clonotype was recovered from an adult woman with stable Graves' hyperthyroidism. In DNA form, the CDR3 reads TGTGCCATCAGTGAGTCGGGACCAGCCTACGAGCAGTACTTC. Amino acid sequence: CAISESGPAYEQYF.